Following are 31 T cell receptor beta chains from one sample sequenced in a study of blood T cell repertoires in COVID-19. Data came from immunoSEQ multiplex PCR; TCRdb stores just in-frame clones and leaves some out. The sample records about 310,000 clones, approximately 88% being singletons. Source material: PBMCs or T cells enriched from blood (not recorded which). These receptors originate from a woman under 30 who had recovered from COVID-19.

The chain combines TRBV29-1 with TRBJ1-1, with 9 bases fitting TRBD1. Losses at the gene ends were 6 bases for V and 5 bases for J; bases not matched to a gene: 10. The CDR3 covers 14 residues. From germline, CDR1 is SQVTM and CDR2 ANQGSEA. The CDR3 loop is CSVRAGTGHTEAFF. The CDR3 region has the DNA TGCAGCGTAAGAGCCGGGACAGGGCATACTGAAGCTTTCTTT.

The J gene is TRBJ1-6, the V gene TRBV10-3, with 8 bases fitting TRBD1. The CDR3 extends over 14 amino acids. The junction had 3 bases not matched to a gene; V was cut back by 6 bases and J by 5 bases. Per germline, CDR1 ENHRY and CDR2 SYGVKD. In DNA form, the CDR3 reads TGTGCCATCAGCCGGGACAGGAATAATTCACCCCTCCACTTT. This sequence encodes CAISRDRNNSPLHF.

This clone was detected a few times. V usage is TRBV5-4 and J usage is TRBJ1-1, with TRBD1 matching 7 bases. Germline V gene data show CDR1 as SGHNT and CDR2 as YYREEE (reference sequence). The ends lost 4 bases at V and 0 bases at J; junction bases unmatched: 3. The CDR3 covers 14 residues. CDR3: CASSPGQVNTEAFF. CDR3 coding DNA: TGTGCCAGCAGCCCCGGACAGGTGAACACTGAAGCTTTCTTT.

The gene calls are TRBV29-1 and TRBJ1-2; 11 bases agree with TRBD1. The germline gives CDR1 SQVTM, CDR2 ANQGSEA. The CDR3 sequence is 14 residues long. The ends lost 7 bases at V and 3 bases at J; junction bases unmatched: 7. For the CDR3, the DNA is TGCAGCGCGCTTCCGGGACAGGGGGACTATGGCTACACCTTC. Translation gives CSALPGQGDYGYTF. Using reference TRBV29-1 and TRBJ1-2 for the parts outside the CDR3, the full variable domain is SAVISQKPSRDICQRGTSLTIQCQVDSQVTMMFWYRQQPGQSLTLIATANQGSEATYESGFVIDKFPISRPNLTFSTLTVSNMSPEDSSIYLCSALPGQGDYGYTFGSGTRLTVV.

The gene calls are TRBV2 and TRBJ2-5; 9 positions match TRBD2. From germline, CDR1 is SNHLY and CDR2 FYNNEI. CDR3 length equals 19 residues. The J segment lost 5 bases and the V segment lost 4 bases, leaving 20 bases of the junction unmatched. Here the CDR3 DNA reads TGTGCCAGCAGTGCGTTCGTGGAGCGGGGGGTCTTCGGTGGTGAGACCCAGTACTTC. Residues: CASSAFVERGVFGGETQYF.

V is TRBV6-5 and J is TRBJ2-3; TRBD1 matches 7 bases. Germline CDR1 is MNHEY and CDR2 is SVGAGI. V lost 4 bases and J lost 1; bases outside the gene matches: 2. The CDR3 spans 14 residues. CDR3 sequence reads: CASSLGQGTDTQYF. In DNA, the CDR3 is TGTGCCAGCAGTTTAGGACAGGGCACAGATACGCAGTATTTT.

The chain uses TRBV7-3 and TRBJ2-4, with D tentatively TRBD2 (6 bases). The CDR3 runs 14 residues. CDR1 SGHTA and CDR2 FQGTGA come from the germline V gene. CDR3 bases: TGTGCTCCAACGGGGGTTTGGGCCAAAAACATTCAGTACTTC. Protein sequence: CAPTGVWAKNIQYF. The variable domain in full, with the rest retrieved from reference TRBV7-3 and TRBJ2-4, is GAGVSQTPSNKVTEKGKYVELRCDPISGHTALYWYRQSLGQGPEFLIYFQGTGAADDSGLPNDRFFAVRPEGSVSTLKIQRTERGDSAVYLCAPTGVWAKNIQYFGAGTRLSVL.

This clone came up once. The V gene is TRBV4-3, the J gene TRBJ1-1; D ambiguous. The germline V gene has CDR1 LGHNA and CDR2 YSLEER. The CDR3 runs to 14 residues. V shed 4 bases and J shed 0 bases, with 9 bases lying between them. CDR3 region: CASSPGEMNTEAFF. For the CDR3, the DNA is TGCGCCAGCAGCCCCGGAGAGATGAACACTGAAGCTTTCTTT.

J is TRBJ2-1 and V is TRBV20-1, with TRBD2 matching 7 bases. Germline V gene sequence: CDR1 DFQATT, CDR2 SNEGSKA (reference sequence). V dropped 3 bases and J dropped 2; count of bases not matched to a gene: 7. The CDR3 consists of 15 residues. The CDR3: CSASGGETPYNEQFF. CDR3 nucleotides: TGCAGTGCTAGTGGGGGGGAGACCCCCTACAATGAGCAGTTCTTC.

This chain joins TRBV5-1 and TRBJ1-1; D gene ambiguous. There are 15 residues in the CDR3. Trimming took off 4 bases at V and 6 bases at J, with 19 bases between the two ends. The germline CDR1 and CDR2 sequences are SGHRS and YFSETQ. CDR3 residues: CASSPQVGTAAEAFF. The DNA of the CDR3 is TGCGCCAGCAGCCCCCAGGTAGGAACAGCTGCTGAAGCTTTCTTT.

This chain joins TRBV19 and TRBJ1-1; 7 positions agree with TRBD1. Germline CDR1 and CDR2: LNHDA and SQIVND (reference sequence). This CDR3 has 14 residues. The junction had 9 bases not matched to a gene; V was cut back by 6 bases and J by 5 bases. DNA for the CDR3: TGTGCCAGTAGGGACAGGACGGAGGGGACTGAAGCTTTCTTT. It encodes CASRDRTEGTEAFF.

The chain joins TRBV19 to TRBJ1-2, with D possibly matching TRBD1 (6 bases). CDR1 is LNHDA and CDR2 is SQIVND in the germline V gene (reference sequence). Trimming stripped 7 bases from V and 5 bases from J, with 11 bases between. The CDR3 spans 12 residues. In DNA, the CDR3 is TGTGCCAGTACGACAGGAGAATATGGCTACACCTTC. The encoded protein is CASTTGEYGYTF.

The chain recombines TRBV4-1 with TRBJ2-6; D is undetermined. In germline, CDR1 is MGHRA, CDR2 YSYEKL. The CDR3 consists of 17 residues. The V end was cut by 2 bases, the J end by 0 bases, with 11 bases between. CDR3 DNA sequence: TGCGCCAGCAGCCAACGTAACATCCTCTCTGGGGCCAACGTCCTGACTTTC. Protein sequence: CASSQRNILSGANVLTF.

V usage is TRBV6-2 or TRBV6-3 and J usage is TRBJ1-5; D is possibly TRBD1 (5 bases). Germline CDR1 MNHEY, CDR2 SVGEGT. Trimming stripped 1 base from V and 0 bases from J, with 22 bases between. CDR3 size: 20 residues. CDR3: CASSYWRQPSVLYSNQPQHF. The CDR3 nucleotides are TGTGCCAGCAGTTACTGGAGACAGCCCTCTGTTCTCTATAGCAATCAGCCCCAGCATTTT.

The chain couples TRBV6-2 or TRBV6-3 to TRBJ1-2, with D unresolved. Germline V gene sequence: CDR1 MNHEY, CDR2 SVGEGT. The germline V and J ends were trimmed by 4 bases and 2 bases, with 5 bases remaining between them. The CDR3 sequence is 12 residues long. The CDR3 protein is CASSSQNYGYTF. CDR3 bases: TGTGCCAGCAGTTCCCAGAACTATGGCTACACCTTC.

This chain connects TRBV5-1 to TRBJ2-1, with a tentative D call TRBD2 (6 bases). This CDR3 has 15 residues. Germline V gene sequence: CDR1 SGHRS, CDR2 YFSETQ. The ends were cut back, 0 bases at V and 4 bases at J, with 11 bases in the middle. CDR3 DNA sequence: TGCGCCAGCAGCTTGGTGGCTAGCGCATACAATGAGCAGTTCTTC. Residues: CASSLVASAYNEQFF.

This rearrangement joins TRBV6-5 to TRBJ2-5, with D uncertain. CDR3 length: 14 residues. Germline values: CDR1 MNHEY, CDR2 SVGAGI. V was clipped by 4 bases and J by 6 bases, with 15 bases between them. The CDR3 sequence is CASSFPGLKKTQYF. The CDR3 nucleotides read TGTGCCAGCAGTTTCCCCGGTTTGAAAAAGACCCAGTACTTC.

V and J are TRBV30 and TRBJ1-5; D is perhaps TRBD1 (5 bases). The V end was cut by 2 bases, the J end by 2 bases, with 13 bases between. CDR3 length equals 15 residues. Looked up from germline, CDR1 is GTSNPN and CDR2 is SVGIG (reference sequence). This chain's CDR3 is CAWSRIGAGNQPQHF. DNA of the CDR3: TGTGCCTGGAGTAGGATAGGGGCGGGCAATCAGCCCCAGCATTTT.

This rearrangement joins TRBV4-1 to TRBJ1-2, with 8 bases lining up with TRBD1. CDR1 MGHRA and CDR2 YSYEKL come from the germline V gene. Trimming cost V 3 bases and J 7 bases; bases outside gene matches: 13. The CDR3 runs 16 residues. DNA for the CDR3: TGCGCCAGCAGCCAGGAACTACCGGACAGGGCCAGTGGCTACACCTTC. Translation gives CASSQELPDRASGYTF.

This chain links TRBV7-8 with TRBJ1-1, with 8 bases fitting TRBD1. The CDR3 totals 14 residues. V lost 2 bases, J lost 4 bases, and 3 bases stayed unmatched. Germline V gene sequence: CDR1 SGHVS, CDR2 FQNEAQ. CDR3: CASSLRQGSTEAFF. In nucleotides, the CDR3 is TGTGCCAGCAGCTTACGACAGGGGAGCACTGAAGCTTTCTTT.

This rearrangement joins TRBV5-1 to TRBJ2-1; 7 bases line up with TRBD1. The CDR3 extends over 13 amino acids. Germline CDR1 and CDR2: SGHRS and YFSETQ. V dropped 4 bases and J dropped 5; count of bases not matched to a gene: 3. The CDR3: CASSRDSHNEQFF. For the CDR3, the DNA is TGCGCCAGCAGCCGGGACAGCCACAATGAGCAGTTCTTC.

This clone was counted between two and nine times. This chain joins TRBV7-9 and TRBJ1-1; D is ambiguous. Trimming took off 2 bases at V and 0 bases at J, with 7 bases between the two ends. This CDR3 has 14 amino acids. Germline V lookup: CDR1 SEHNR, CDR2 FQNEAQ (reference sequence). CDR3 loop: CASSLPSLNTEAFF. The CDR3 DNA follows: TGTGCCAGCAGCTTACCTTCCCTGAACACTGAAGCTTTCTTT. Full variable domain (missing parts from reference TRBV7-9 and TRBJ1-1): DTGVSQNPRHKITKRGQNVTFRCDPISEHNRLYWYRQTLGQGPEFLTYFQNEAQLEKSRLLSDRFSAERPKGSFSTLEIQRTEQGDSAMYLCASSLPSLNTEAFFGQGTRLTVV.

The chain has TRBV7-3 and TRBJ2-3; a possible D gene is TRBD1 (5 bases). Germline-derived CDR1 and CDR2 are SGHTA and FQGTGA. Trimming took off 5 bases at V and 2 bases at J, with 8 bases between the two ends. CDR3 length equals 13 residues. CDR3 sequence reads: CASSTGATDTQYF. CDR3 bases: TGTGCCAGCAGCACAGGTGCCACAGATACGCAGTATTTT.

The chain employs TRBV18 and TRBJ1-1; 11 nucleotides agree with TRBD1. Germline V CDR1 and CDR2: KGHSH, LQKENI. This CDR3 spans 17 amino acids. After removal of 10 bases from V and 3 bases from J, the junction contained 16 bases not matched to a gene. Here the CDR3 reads CATPKGTGGFVDTEAFF. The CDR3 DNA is TGTGCCACCCCAAAGGGGACAGGGGGTTTCGTGGACACTGAAGCTTTCTTT.

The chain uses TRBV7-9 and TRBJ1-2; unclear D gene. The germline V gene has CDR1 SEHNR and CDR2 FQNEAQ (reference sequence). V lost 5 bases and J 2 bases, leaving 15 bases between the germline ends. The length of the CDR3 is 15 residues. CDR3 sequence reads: CASSPIATENYGYTF. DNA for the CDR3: TGTGCCAGCAGCCCAATTGCCACTGAGAACTATGGCTACACCTTC. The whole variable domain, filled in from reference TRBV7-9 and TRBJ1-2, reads DTGVSQNPRHKITKRGQNVTFRCDPISEHNRLYWYRQTLGQGPEFLTYFQNEAQLEKSRLLSDRFSAERPKGSFSTLEIQRTEQGDSAMYLCASSPIATENYGYTFGSGTRLTVV.

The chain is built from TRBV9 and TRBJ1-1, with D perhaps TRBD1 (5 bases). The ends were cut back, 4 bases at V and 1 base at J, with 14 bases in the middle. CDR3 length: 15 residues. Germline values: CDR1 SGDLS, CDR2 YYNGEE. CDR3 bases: TGTGCCAGCAGCACGCAGTGGGGGGGGAACACTGAAGCTTTCTTT. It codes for CASSTQWGGNTEAFF.

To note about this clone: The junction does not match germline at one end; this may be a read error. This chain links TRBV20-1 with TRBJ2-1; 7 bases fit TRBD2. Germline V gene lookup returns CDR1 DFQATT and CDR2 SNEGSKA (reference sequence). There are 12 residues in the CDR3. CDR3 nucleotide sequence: TGCAGTGCTAGTTGGACTAGTGGGGGACCAGTCTTC. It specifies CSASWTSGGPVF.

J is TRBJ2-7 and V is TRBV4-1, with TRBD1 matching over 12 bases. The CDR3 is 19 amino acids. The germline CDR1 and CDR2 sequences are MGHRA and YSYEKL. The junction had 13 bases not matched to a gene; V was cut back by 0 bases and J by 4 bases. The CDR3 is CASSQDPRDRGQGWYEQYF. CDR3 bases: TGCGCCAGCAGCCAAGACCCCCGGGACAGGGGGCAAGGTTGGTACGAGCAGTACTTC.

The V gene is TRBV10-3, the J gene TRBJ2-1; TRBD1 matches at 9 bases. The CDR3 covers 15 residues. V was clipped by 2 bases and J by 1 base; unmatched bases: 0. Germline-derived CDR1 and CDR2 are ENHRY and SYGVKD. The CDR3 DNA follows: TGTGCCATCAGTGAGGGACAGGGGTCCTACAATGAGCAGTTCTTC. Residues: CAISEGQGSYNEQFF.

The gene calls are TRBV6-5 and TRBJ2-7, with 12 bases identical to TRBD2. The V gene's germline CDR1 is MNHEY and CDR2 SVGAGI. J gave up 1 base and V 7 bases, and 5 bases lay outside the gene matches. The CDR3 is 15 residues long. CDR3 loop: CASKASGRGSYEQYF. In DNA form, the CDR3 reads TGTGCCAGCAAGGCTAGCGGGAGGGGATCCTACGAGCAGTACTTC.

CDR3 bases: TGCGCCAGCAGCCACCTAGTGGACAATGAGCAGTTCTTC. Its protein is CASSHLVDNEQFF. The rearrangement links TRBV4-1 to TRBJ2-1, with D unclear. This CDR3 comprises 13 residues. The V end lost 3 bases, the J end lost 5 bases, and 8 bases lay between the germline ends. Germline V gene data show CDR1 as MGHRA and CDR2 as YSYEKL.